The 21 T cell receptor beta chains given below trace back to one sample, sequenced in a study of T cell responses to AZD1222 COVID-19 vaccine. Data came from immunoSEQ multiplex PCR; TCRdb stores just in-frame clones and leaves some out. The sample shows roughly 77,000 clones, 90% of them seen only once. The source material was peripheral blood, sampled 28 days after the second AZD1222 dose. Receptors originate from an adult who received the AZD1222 COVID-19 vaccine.

This clone came up a few times. The chain carries TRBV4-1 and TRBJ2-2, with 9 bases that match TRBD2. Trimming removed 4 bases from V and 5 bases from J; junction bases left unmatched: 5. The germline gives CDR1 MGHRA, CDR2 YSYEKL. The CDR3 extends over 15 amino acids. CDR3 coding DNA: TGCGCCAGCAGCCGGCTTAGCGGGAGTACCGGGGAGCTGTTTTTT. Translated, it gives CASSRLSGSTGELFF.

The V call is TRBV4-1, the J call TRBJ1-4; no reliable D call. This CDR3 is 15 amino acids long. V was cut by 4 bases and J by 0 bases, with 9 bases left in between. Germline CDR1 MGHRA, CDR2 YSYEKL. The CDR3 spells CASSPHRSTNEKLFF. CDR3 coding DNA: TGCGCCAGCAGCCCTCACCGATCAACTAATGAAAAACTGTTTTTT.

This chain connects TRBV6-1 to TRBJ1-4, with TRBD1 matching 8 bases. Germline values: CDR1 MNHNS, CDR2 SASEGT. The CDR3 totals 14 residues. V dropped 3 bases and J dropped 7; count of bases not matched to a gene: 4. CDR3 region: CASSEDRAFEKLFF. In DNA form, the CDR3 reads TGTGCCAGCAGTGAGGACAGGGCTTTTGAAAAACTGTTTTTT.

Details on this clone: An end of the junction differs from the germline gene, which may be a read error. V is TRBV29-1 and J is TRBJ2-1, with no clear D. Per the germline V gene, CDR1 is SQVTM and CDR2 is ANQGSEA. The CDR3 totals 9 residues. CDR3 coding DNA: TGCAGCGTTGAAGACTCCCGCCTCTTC. It yields the protein CSVEDSRLF.

The V gene is TRBV11-2, the J gene TRBJ2-3; D may correspond to TRBD1 or TRBD2 (5 bases each). Germline CDR1 SGHAT, CDR2 FQNNGV. V was cut by 1 base and J by 4 bases, with 6 bases left in between. The CDR3 runs 13 residues. CDR3 nucleotide sequence: TGTGCCAGCAGCTTAGTGGGGGCAGATACGCAGTATTTT. Translating gives CASSLVGADTQYF.

This rearrangement joins TRBV27 to TRBJ2-1; D possibly corresponds to TRBD1 (5 bases). Trimming left V 6 bases short and J 5 bases short, with 14 bases between. The CDR3 loop spans 14 amino acids. Per the germline V gene, CDR1 is MNHEY and CDR2 is SMNVEV (reference sequence). CDR3 region: CASRVGTGNNEQFF. As DNA, the CDR3 is TGTGCCAGCAGGGTTGGTACAGGAAACAATGAGCAGTTCTTC.

V and J are TRBV11-3 and TRBJ1-1; no firm D call. V was trimmed by 5 bases and J by 0 bases, leaving 10 bases between them. Per germline, CDR1 SGHNT and CDR2 YENEEA. The CDR3 is 14 residues long. CDR3 sequence reads: CASSNDPMNTEAFF. In DNA, the CDR3 is TGTGCCAGCAGCAACGACCCTATGAACACTGAAGCTTTCTTT.

The rearrangement joins TRBV29-1 to TRBJ1-1; a possible D gene is TRBD1 (5 bases). Germline lookup yields CDR1 SQVTM and CDR2 ANQGSEA. Deletions cut 4 bases from V and 8 bases from J, with 14 bases between. The CDR3 has 12 amino acids. The CDR3 is CSVAGRGVEAFF. CDR3 DNA sequence: TGCAGCGTTGCCGGCCGAGGGGTAGAAGCTTTCTTT. The complete variable domain, with remaining parts taken from reference TRBV29-1 and TRBJ1-1, reads SAVISQKPSRDICQRGTSLTIQCQVDSQVTMMFWYRQQPGQSLTLIATANQGSEATYESGFVIDKFPISRPNLTFSTLTVSNMSPEDSSIYLCSVAGRGVEAFFGQGTRLTVV.

The V gene is TRBV11-3, the J gene TRBJ2-1; D unclear. Germline CDR1 is SGHNT and CDR2 is YENEEA. The CDR3 loop spans 15 amino acids. V lost 5 bases to trimming and J lost 0 bases, with 11 bases between them. CDR3 nucleotide sequence: TGTGCCAGCAGCCAGGCTGCCAGCTCCTACAATGAGCAGTTCTTC. It yields the protein CASSQAASSYNEQFF. The variable domain in full, with the rest retrieved from reference TRBV11-3 and TRBJ2-1, is EAGVVQSPRYKIIEKKQPVAFWCNPISGHNTLYWYLQNLGQGPELLIRYENEEAVDDSQLPKDRFSAERLKGVDSTLKIQPAELGDSAVYLCASSQAASSYNEQFFGPGTRLTVL.

This clone was counted a single time. V is TRBV7-3 and J is TRBJ1-1, with 7 bases lining up with TRBD1. Trimming removed 5 bases from V and 1 base from J; junction bases left unmatched: 4. The CDR3 length is 14 residues. Per the germline V gene, CDR1 is SGHTA and CDR2 is FQGTGA. The CDR3 DNA follows: TGTGCCAGCAGCGCGGGACAGTCGAACACTGAAGCTTTCTTT. Amino acid sequence: CASSAGQSNTEAFF.

The sample holds a few counts of this clone. V is TRBV5-1 and J is TRBJ2-1; 9 bases line up with TRBD2. With 5 bases clipped from V and 0 bases from J, the junction kept 6 bases outside the gene matches. The germline V gene encodes CDR1 SGHRS and CDR2 YFSETQ. The CDR3 is 16 amino acids. The CDR3 region is CASRLSSGASYNEQFF. The DNA of the CDR3 is TGCGCCAGCAGGCTATCTAGCGGGGCCTCCTACAATGAGCAGTTCTTC.

The rearrangement links TRBV7-2 to TRBJ2-7; weak D call: TRBD1 (5 bases). The CDR3 is 14 amino acids. Germline V gene data show CDR1 as SGHTA and CDR2 as FQGNSA. V was shortened by 0 bases and J by 4 bases, with 10 bases between the two germline ends. CDR3 DNA sequence: TGTGCCAGCAGCTTAGCCCAGGACAATTACGAGCAGTACTTC. The encoded protein is CASSLAQDNYEQYF.

The rearrangement links TRBV9 to TRBJ2-5; D is unclear. Per the germline V gene, CDR1 is SGDLS and CDR2 is YYNGEE. This CDR3 region has 16 residues. Trimming pared 0 bases from V and 1 base from J, leaving 13 bases between. The CDR3 protein is CASSVGVPILQETQYF. In DNA form, the CDR3 reads TGTGCCAGCAGCGTAGGAGTCCCCATCCTCCAAGAGACCCAGTACTTC.

The rearrangement links TRBV7-2 to TRBJ1-6; unclear D gene. This CDR3 contains 13 residues. CDR1 is SGHTA, CDR2 FQGNSA, per germline. V lost 4 bases and J 10 bases, leaving 11 bases between the germline ends. CDR3 bases: TGTGCCAGCAGCTCTAGGGATTGCTCACCCCTCCACTTT. Translated, it gives CASSSRDCSPLHF. The variable domain in full, with the rest retrieved from reference TRBV7-2 and TRBJ1-6, is GAGVSQSPSNKVTEKGKDVELRCDPISGHTALYWYRQSLGQGLEFLIYFQGNSAPDKSGLPSDRFSAERTGGSVSTLTIQRTQQEDSAVYLCASSSRDCSPLHFGNGTRLTVT.

The V and J genes are TRBV11-3 and TRBJ2-7, with 8 nucleotides matching TRBD1. The CDR3 is 14 amino acids. From germline, CDR1 is SGHNT and CDR2 YENEEA. After removal of 4 bases from V and 3 bases from J, the junction contained 5 bases not matched to a gene. The CDR3 loop is CASSSGTGDYEQYF. The CDR3, as DNA: TGTGCCAGCAGCTCTGGGACAGGTGACTACGAGCAGTACTTC. The complete variable domain, with remaining parts taken from reference TRBV11-3 and TRBJ2-7, reads EAGVVQSPRYKIIEKKQPVAFWCNPISGHNTLYWYLQNLGQGPELLIRYENEEAVDDSQLPKDRFSAERLKGVDSTLKIQPAELGDSAVYLCASSSGTGDYEQYFGPGTRLTVT.

This clone was picked up one time. The chain recombines TRBV5-1 with TRBJ1-1; D remains unclear. Germline assignment: CDR1 SGHRS and CDR2 YFSETQ. The CDR3 loop spans 14 amino acids. Between the trimmed V and J ends, which lost 2 bases and 1 base, there was a span of 9 bases. The CDR3 region has the DNA TGCGCCAGCAGCTTAAAGGACGGGAACACTGAAGCTTTCTTT. Protein sequence: CASSLKDGNTEAFF.

This chain joins TRBV25-1 and TRBJ1-1; possibly TRBD1 for D (5 bases). This CDR3 has 16 amino acids. Per germline, CDR1 MGHDK and CDR2 SYGVNS. V was shortened by 3 bases and J by 4 bases, with 18 bases between the two germline ends. The CDR3 DNA reads TGTGCCAGCAGTGACCGGCGGGGGTTCGTTTCCACTGAAGCTTTCTTT. It encodes CASSDRRGFVSTEAFF.

The gene calls are TRBV30 and TRBJ1-1; D gene ambiguous. The germline V gene has CDR1 GTSNPN and CDR2 SVGIG (reference sequence). CDR3 length: 12 residues. Trimming removed 1 base from V and 1 base from J, with 4 bases in between. The CDR3 nucleotides read TGTGCCTGGAGTGAACCGAACACTGAAGCTTTCTTT. Residues: CAWSEPNTEAFF.

The V call is TRBV4-1, the J call TRBJ1-1; D is possibly TRBD1 (5 bases). Germline V gene data show CDR1 as MGHRA and CDR2 as YSYEKL. This CDR3 comprises 16 residues. V shed 0 bases and J shed 0 bases, with 11 bases lying between them. The CDR3 sequence is CASSQERGPLNTEAFF. In DNA, the CDR3 is TGCGCCAGCAGCCAAGAGCGGGGACCCTTGAACACTGAAGCTTTCTTT.

This chain joins TRBV2 and TRBJ2-3, with a possible D match to TRBD2 (6 bases). The germline V gene encodes CDR1 SNHLY and CDR2 FYNNEI. The germline V and J ends were trimmed by 0 bases and 3 bases, with 13 bases remaining between them. The CDR3 extends over 16 amino acids. CDR3 bases: TGTGCCAGCAGTGAAGCTGTGGGCGGGGTTACAGATACGCAGTATTTT. Translation: CASSEAVGGVTDTQYF.

This chain joins TRBV10-3 and TRBJ2-7; 9 bases match TRBD1. With V trimmed by 7 bases and J by 4 bases, 11 bases remained unmatched. Per germline, CDR1 ENHRY and CDR2 SYGVKD. The CDR3 is 15 amino acids. The CDR3 nucleotides are TGTGCCATCAAGGTCGGGACAGGGTCTGAATACGAGCAGTACTTC. It specifies CAIKVGTGSEYEQYF.